This T cell receptor (beta chain) appears in the sequencing data of a study of long-term antiretroviral therapy in people with HIV. Running of the v3.0 immunoSEQ assay took place at survey level. TCRdb's table, derived via immunoSEQ multiplex PCR, lists solely in-frame clones and lacks some. The sample includes approximately 36,000 clones, about four fifths of them seen just once. Germline CDR1 and CDR2: SEHNR and FQNEAQ (reference sequence). The CDR3 is 15 amino acids. J gave up 1 base and V 5 bases, and 4 bases lay outside the gene matches. For this clone: The antigen is not known.

Study results and caveats: Those clones which expanded before ART made up the dominant part of the repertoire at all time points. Diversity went up after ART and still fell short of transplant donor controls.

The receptor's source is a man aged 18-30 years with HIV. The J gene is TRBJ1-5, the V gene TRBV7-9; the match to TRBD1 covers 8 bases. The sequencing used unsorted PBMCs, collected 0.6 years after starting antiretroviral therapy. The CDR3 region is CASSPTGVSNQPQHF. The CDR3 nucleotides read TGTGCCAGCAGCCCGACAGGGGTGAGCAATCAGCCCCAGCATTTT.